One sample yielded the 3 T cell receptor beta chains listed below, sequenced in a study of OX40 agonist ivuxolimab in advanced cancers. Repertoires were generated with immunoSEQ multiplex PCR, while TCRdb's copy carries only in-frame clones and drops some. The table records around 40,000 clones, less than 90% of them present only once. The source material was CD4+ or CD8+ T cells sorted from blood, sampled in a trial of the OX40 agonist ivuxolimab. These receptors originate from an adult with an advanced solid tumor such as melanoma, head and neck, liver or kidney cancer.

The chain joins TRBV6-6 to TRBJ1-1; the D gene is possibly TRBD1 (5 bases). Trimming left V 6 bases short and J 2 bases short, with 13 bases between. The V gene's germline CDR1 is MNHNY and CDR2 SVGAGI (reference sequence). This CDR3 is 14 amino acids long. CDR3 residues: CASRPQTANTEAFF. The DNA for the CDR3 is TGTGCCAGCAGGCCTCAGACAGCCAACACTGAAGCTTTCTTT.

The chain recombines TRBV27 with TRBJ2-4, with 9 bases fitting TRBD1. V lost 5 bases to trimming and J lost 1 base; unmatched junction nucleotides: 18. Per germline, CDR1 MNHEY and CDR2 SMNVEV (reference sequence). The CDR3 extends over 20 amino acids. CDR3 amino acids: CASSTSRQGGLMRAKNIQYF. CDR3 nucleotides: TGTGCCAGCAGTACTTCCCGACAGGGGGGGCTGATGAGGGCCAAAAACATTCAGTACTTC.

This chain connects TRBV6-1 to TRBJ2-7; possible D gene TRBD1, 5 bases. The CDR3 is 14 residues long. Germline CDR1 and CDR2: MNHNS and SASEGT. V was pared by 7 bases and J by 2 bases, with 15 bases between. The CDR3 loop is CASKQTDATYEQYF. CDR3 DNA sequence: TGTGCCAGCAAGCAGACAGACGCTACCTACGAGCAGTACTTC.